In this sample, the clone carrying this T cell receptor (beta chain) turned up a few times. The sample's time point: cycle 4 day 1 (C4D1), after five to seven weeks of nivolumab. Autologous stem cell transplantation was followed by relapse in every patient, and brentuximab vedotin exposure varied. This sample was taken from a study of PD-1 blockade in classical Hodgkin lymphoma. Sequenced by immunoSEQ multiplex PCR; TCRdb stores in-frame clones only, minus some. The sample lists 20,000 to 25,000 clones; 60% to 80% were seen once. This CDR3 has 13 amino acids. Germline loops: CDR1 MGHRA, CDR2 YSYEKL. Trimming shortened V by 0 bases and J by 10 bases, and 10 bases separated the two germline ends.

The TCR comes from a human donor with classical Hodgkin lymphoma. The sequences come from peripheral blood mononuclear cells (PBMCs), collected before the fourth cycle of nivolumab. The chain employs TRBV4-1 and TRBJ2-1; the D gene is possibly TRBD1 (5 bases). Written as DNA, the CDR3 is TGCGCCAGCAGCCAAGATCCGGCAGGGGAGCAGTTCTTC. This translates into CASSQDPAGEQFF.